These 20 T cell receptor beta chains were sequenced from one sample in a study of cytomegalovirus exposure and HLA in healthy donors. With 60 Vbeta and 13 Jbeta primers, the PCR was carried out. Some clones are missing from TCRdb's copy, which holds only in-frame ones; the method was immunoSEQ multiplex PCR. The sample has about 130,000 clones. The sequencing input was PBMCs. The receptors come from a man aged 18 to 30 in good health and CMV-seronegative.

For the CDR3, the DNA is TGTGCCAGTAGTTACCCGACAGGGGTCCGTCCCGGGGAGCTGTTTTTT. The encoded protein is CASSYPTGVRPGELFF. The chain couples TRBV19 to TRBJ2-2; 8 bases agree with TRBD1. Unmatched junction bases numbered 11, after V lost 5 bases and J lost 6 bases. The germline V gene encodes CDR1 LNHDA and CDR2 SQIVND (reference sequence). The CDR3 runs 16 residues. Using reference TRBV19 and TRBJ2-2 for the parts outside the CDR3, the full variable domain is DGGITQSPKYLFRKEGQNVTLSCEQNLNHDAMYWYRQDPGQGLRLIYYSQIVNDFQKGDIAEGYSVSREKKESFPLTVTSAQKNPTAFYLCASSYPTGVRPGELFFGEGSRLTVL.

The chain recombines TRBV4-3 with TRBJ2-3; 8 bases map to TRBD2. The germline V gene encodes CDR1 LGHNA and CDR2 YSLEER. The CDR3 totals 17 residues. The ends lost 0 bases at V and 3 bases at J; junction bases unmatched: 8. The CDR3 sequence is CASSQEAAGDRTDTQYF. DNA for the CDR3: TGCGCCAGCAGCCAAGAAGCAGCGGGAGACAGGACAGATACGCAGTATTTT.

The V and J genes are TRBV27 and TRBJ2-5, with TRBD1 matching over 8 bases. The J call may be wrong; the DNA end is better matched by TRBJ2-7. The CDR3 has 15 residues. Per germline, CDR1 MNHEY and CDR2 SMNVEV (reference sequence). CDR3 sequence: CASSLQGAPRGEQYF. The CDR3 region has the DNA TGTGCCAGCAGTTTACAGGGGGCTCCTAGGGGCGAGCAGTACTTC.

The chain couples TRBV21-1 to TRBJ1-2; the table's TRBD1 call for D was not verified on the DNA. TRBV21-1 is flagged as a pseudogene. CDR3 length equals 18 residues. The CDR3, as DNA: TGTGCCAGCAGCAAAGTGGCGGCAGGGGGCAGATGTAACTATGGCTACACCTTC. Protein: CASSKVAAGGRCNYGYTF.

The gene calls are TRBV5-8 and TRBJ2-5; 8 nucleotides align to TRBD2. CDR1 SGHTS and CDR2 YDEGEE come from the germline V gene. The V segment lost 0 bases and the J segment 5 bases; nucleotides outside the gene matches: 6. CDR3 size: 15 residues. The chain's CDR3 is CASSLGSGVAETQYF. As DNA, the CDR3 is TGTGCCAGCAGCTTGGGTAGCGGGGTGGCTGAGACCCAGTACTTC.

The chain joins TRBV6-6 to TRBJ1-2; weak D call: TRBD1 (5 bases). This CDR3 is built from 13 residues. From germline, CDR1 is MNHNY and CDR2 SVGAGI (reference sequence). V shed 5 bases and J shed 6 bases, with 13 bases lying between them. CDR3 DNA sequence: TGTGCCAGCAGTCAGACAGAGAAGCATGGCTACACCTTC. It encodes CASSQTEKHGYTF.

The rearrangement joins TRBV7-2 to TRBJ2-5; 8 bases map to TRBD1. The V segment lost 5 bases and the J segment 3 bases; nucleotides outside the gene matches: 8. Germline CDR1 is SGHTA and CDR2 is FQGNSA. The CDR3 contains 15 residues. The CDR3 coding sequence is TGTGCCAGCAGCCCACCCGGACAGGGAAAAGAGACCCAGTACTTC. This encodes CASSPPGQGKETQYF.

V gene TRBV11-3 combines with J gene TRBJ1-1; maybe TRBD1 (6 bases). Trimming pared 5 bases from V and 3 bases from J, leaving 13 bases between. Germline assignment: CDR1 SGHNT and CDR2 YENEEA. The CDR3 sequence is 14 residues long. The CDR3 is CASSPQGADTEAFF. CDR3 nucleotides: TGTGCCAGCAGCCCACAGGGAGCCGACACTGAAGCTTTCTTT. Drawing the rest from reference TRBV11-3 and TRBJ1-1, the complete variable domain is EAGVVQSPRYKIIEKKQPVAFWCNPISGHNTLYWYLQNLGQGPELLIRYENEEAVDDSQLPKDRFSAERLKGVDSTLKIQPAELGDSAVYLCASSPQGADTEAFFGQGTRLTVV.

The rearrangement links TRBV5-1 to TRBJ2-5; a possible D gene is TRBD2 (6 bases). Germline CDR1 SGHRS, CDR2 YFSETQ. Trimming cost V 7 bases and J 4 bases, with 17 bases left between them. The CDR3 is 14 amino acids. The CDR3 nucleotides are TGCGCCAGCGAGGACTACACCAGCTCAGAGACCCAGTACTTC. Its translation is CASEDYTSSETQYF.

V is TRBV9 and J is TRBJ1-1; 7 nucleotides agree with TRBD1. The CDR3 covers 15 residues. Trimming at V came to 3 bases and at J to 7 bases, leaving 12 bases not matched to a gene. Germline-derived CDR1 and CDR2 are SGDLS and YYNGEE. The CDR3: CASSERQGGWGEAFF. The CDR3 nucleotides read TGTGCCAGCAGCGAGAGACAGGGAGGATGGGGTGAAGCTTTCTTT.

This rearrangement joins TRBV6-6 to TRBJ2-7; D perhaps matches TRBD2 (6 bases). V lost 4 bases, J lost 2 bases, and 15 bases lay in between. The length of the CDR3 is 15 residues. The V gene's germline CDR1 is MNHNY and CDR2 SVGAGI (reference sequence). CDR3 sequence reads: CASSLAAGTPYEQYF. The CDR3 coding sequence is TGTGCCAGCAGTTTAGCGGCAGGGACGCCCTACGAGCAGTACTTC.

This rearrangement joins TRBV19 to TRBJ1-1; 8 bases agree with TRBD1. The length of the CDR3 is 14 residues. With 8 bases clipped from V and 6 bases from J, the junction kept 11 bases outside the gene matches. The germline gives CDR1 LNHDA, CDR2 SQIVND (reference sequence). DNA for the CDR3: TGTGCCAGTGTAGAGTCAGGGGGCAGGGCTGAAGCTTTCTTT. Protein product: CASVESGGRAEAFF.

This chain uses TRBV19 with TRBJ2-1, with 10 bases aligning to TRBD2. This CDR3 has 15 amino acids. Germline CDR1 is LNHDA and CDR2 is SQIVND (reference sequence). J was trimmed by 8 bases and V by 2 bases; bases with no gene match: 6. CDR3 DNA sequence: TGTGCCAGTAGTATAAGGGTAGCGGGGGGTTATGAGCAGTTCTTC. This gives the protein CASSIRVAGGYEQFF.

This rearrangement joins TRBV10-2 to TRBJ2-3, with 7 bases that match TRBD2. The CDR3 is 13 residues long. V lost 4 bases, J lost 13 bases, and 11 bases stayed unmatched. Germline CDR1 is WSHSY and CDR2 is SAAADI. The CDR3 loop reads CASSGSSGVGEYF. CDR3 DNA sequence: TGCGCCAGCAGTGGGTCTAGCGGAGTTGGGGAGTATTTT.

The chain is built from TRBV7-6 and TRBJ2-2; 7 bases fit TRBD2. Germline V gene lookup returns CDR1 SGHVS and CDR2 FNYEAQ. The CDR3 consists of 16 residues. V was clipped by 4 bases and J by 4 bases; unmatched bases: 9. The CDR3 loop is CASSSIAGLGTGELFF. The CDR3 region has the DNA TGTGCCAGCAGCTCCATAGCGGGCCTCGGCACCGGGGAGCTGTTTTTT.

The rearrangement links TRBV5-1 to TRBJ2-7, with 8 bases that match TRBD1. This CDR3 has 17 residues. The ends lost 3 bases at V and 6 bases at J; junction bases unmatched: 17. The V gene's germline CDR1 is SGHRS and CDR2 YFSETQ. Here the CDR3 reads CASSSVPGQVRGSEQYF. CDR3 coding DNA: TGCGCCAGCAGCTCAGTCCCGGGACAGGTCAGAGGGTCCGAGCAGTACTTC. Complete variable domain (other parts from reference TRBV5-1 and TRBJ2-7): KAGVTQTPRYLIKTRGQQVTLSCSPISGHRSVSWYQQTPGQGLQFLFEYFSETQRNKGNFPGRFSGRQFSNSRSEMNVSTLELGDSALYLCASSSVPGQVRGSEQYFGPGTRLTVT.

This chain joins TRBV4-1 and TRBJ1-1, with TRBD1 matching 7 bases. The CDR3 consists of 15 residues. CDR1 MGHRA and CDR2 YSYEKL come from the germline V gene. V trimming: 5 bases; J trimming: 0 bases; junction bases outside the gene matches: 6. DNA of the CDR3: TGCGCCAGCAGCTTAGGACAGGACATGAACACTGAAGCTTTCTTT. Its protein product is CASSLGQDMNTEAFF.

The rearrangement links TRBV23-1 to TRBJ1-2; D is undetermined. TRBV23-1 is known as an ORF, though its function is uncertain. The V end lost 2 bases, the J end lost 4 bases, and 8 bases lay between the germline ends. The CDR3 contains 13 residues. CDR3 sequence (DNA): TGCGCCAGCAGTCAAGAGGAGATCTATGGCTACACCTTC. Residues: CASSQEEIYGYTF.

The chain recombines TRBV5-1 with TRBJ1-1; 7 bases are shared with TRBD1. CDR1 and CDR2 (germline): SGHRS, YFSETQ. This CDR3 has 17 residues. The junction had 24 bases not matched to a gene; V was cut back by 4 bases and J by 12 bases. CDR3 nucleotides: TGCGCCAGCAGCGACATTAGGGACAGTCCTTATAGCGAAGTGACTTTCTTT. Encoded protein: CASSDIRDSPYSEVTFF.

The chain recombines TRBV5-1 with TRBJ2-1; TRBD2 aligns across 8 bases. The V segment lost 4 bases and the J segment 9 bases; nucleotides outside the gene matches: 12. This CDR3 spans 15 amino acids. Germline values: CDR1 SGHRS, CDR2 YFSETQ. The CDR3, as DNA: TGCGCCAGCAGCCCGGGGGGGACCCAGCGGGGTGAGCAGTTCTTC. It translates to CASSPGGTQRGEQFF.